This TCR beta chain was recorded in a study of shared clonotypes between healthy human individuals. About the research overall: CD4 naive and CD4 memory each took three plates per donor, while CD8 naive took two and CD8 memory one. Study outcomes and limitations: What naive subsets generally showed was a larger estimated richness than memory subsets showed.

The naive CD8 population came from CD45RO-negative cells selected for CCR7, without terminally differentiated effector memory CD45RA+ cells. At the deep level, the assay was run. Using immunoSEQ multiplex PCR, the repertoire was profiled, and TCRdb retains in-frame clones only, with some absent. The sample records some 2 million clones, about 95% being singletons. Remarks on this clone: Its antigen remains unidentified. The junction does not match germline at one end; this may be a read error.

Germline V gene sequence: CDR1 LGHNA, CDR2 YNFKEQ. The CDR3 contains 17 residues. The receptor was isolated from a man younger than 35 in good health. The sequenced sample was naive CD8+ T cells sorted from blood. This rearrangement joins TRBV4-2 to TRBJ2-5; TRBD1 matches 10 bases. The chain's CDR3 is CASSQEPGQGPQGTQYF. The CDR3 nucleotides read TGTGCCAGCAGCCAAGAACCGGGACAGGGGCCCCAAGGGACCCAGTACTTC.